These 23 T cell receptor beta chains originate from one sample sequenced in a study of blood T cell repertoires in COVID-19. Using immunoSEQ multiplex PCR, the repertoire was profiled, and TCRdb retains in-frame clones only, with some absent. The sample contains about 250,000 clones, 75% to 90% of which appear only once. Sequencing was done on a sample of PBMCs or T cells enriched from blood (not recorded which). These receptors originate from a woman between 18 and 29 years old who had recovered from COVID-19.

This CDR3 is CASREQGGGQPQHF. The CDR3 bases are TGCGCCAGCAGGGAACAGGGTGGTGGTCAGCCCCAGCATTTT. J is TRBJ1-5 and V is TRBV10-2, with a tentative D call TRBD1 (6 bases). The CDR3 is 14 residues long. The V end was cut by 6 bases, the J end by 6 bases, with 15 bases between. Germline V lookup: CDR1 WSHSY, CDR2 SAAADI.

The CDR3 here is CASSLQTSGSTDTQYF. The CDR3 DNA is TGTGCCAGCAGTCTCCAGACTAGCGGGAGCACAGATACGCAGTATTTT. This rearrangement joins TRBV3-1 (or the pseudogene TRBV3-2) to TRBJ2-3, with 10 bases fitting TRBD2. CDR1 and CDR2 (germline): LGHDT, YNNKEL (reference sequence). V shed 6 bases and J 0 bases; nucleotides not matched to a gene: 6. This CDR3 has 16 amino acids.

The gene calls are TRBV5-1 and TRBJ1-2, with unresolved D. This CDR3 is 13 amino acids long. Between the trimmed V and J ends, which lost 2 bases and 2 bases, there was a span of 7 bases. Germline values: CDR1 SGHRS, CDR2 YFSETQ. CDR3 sequence reads: CASSFAENYGYTF. DNA of the CDR3: TGCGCCAGCAGCTTCGCAGAAAACTATGGCTACACCTTC.

The chain links TRBV5-1 to TRBJ1-4, with unresolved D. The CDR3 is 16 amino acids. Germline CDR1 is SGHRS and CDR2 is YFSETQ. V lost 0 bases, J lost 3 bases, and 12 bases lay in between. The CDR3 here is CASSLAGIPANEKLFF. In DNA, the CDR3 is TGCGCCAGCAGCTTGGCGGGGATCCCAGCTAATGAAAAACTGTTTTTT.

This clone was recorded once. This chain links TRBV6-5 with TRBJ1-1; D gene ambiguous. Per the germline V gene, CDR1 is MNHEY and CDR2 is SVGAGI. The CDR3 runs to 11 residues. Trimming removed 11 bases at V and 1 base at J, with 8 bases between. The chain's CDR3 is CAATRNTEAFF. Written as DNA, the CDR3 is TGTGCCGCTACCCGGAACACTGAAGCTTTCTTT.

This chain connects TRBV19 to TRBJ1-1; 7 bases align to TRBD1. The germline V gene encodes CDR1 LNHDA and CDR2 SQIVND (reference sequence). The V segment lost 7 bases and the J segment 7 bases; nucleotides outside the gene matches: 12. This CDR3 has 14 amino acids. Here the CDR3 DNA reads TGTGCCAGTACCCGAGACAGGGAAAGGGGTGAAGCTTTCTTT. Translation: CASTRDRERGEAFF. The full variable domain, with the rest looked up from reference TRBV19 and TRBJ1-1, is DGGITQSPKYLFRKEGQNVTLSCEQNLNHDAMYWYRQDPGQGLRLIYYSQIVNDFQKGDIAEGYSVSREKKESFPLTVTSAQKNPTAFYLCASTRDRERGEAFFGQGTRLTVV.

The chain combines TRBV16 with TRBJ1-1; D is possibly TRBD1 (5 bases). Trimming cost V 1 base and J 3 bases, with 12 bases left between them. The CDR3 length is 15 residues. Germline assignment: CDR1 KGHSY and CDR2 FQNENV. The CDR3 loop reads CASSQWTGGDTEAFF. The CDR3 DNA reads as TGTGCCAGCAGCCAATGGACGGGGGGGGACACTGAAGCTTTCTTT.

The rearrangement joins TRBV5-1 to TRBJ2-1, with 12 bases matching TRBD2. V lost 5 bases and J lost 7; bases outside the gene matches: 13. Germline CDR1 is SGHRS and CDR2 is YFSETQ. This CDR3 comprises 17 residues. The CDR3 coding sequence is TGCGCCAGCAGACCTGGTCTAGCGGGGGGGTTCTTAAATGAGCAGTTCTTC. Residues: CASRPGLAGGFLNEQFF. The full variable domain, in which reference TRBV5-1 and TRBJ2-1 provide the parts outside the CDR3, is KAGVTQTPRYLIKTRGQQVTLSCSPISGHRSVSWYQQTPGQGLQFLFEYFSETQRNKGNFPGRFSGRQFSNSRSEMNVSTLELGDSALYLCASRPGLAGGFLNEQFFGPGTRLTVL.

The chain links TRBV19 to TRBJ1-4; D is perhaps TRBD1 (5 bases). Germline V lookup: CDR1 LNHDA, CDR2 SQIVND (reference sequence). This CDR3 is 15 amino acids long. The V end was cut by 6 bases, the J end by 0 bases, with 11 bases between. CDR3 sequence (DNA): TGTGCCAGTAGCTCAGGGTTTGCAACTAATGAAAAACTGTTTTTT. As protein: CASSSGFATNEKLFF.

As concerns this clone: The identical CDR3 is also encoded by other nucleotide sequences in the sample. The gene calls are TRBV9 and TRBJ1-1, with 8 positions matching TRBD1. The trim removed 3 bases at V and 1 base at J, leaving 2 bases unmatched. Germline-derived CDR1 and CDR2 are SGDLS and YYNGEE. CDR3 length: 14 amino acids. DNA of the CDR3: TGTGCCAGCAGCGCGGGACAGGCGAACACTGAAGCTTTCTTT. Translated: CASSAGQANTEAFF. Full variable domain (rest looked up from reference TRBV9 and TRBJ1-1): DSGVTQTPKHLITATGQRVTLRCSPRSGDLSVYWYQQSLDQGLQFLIQYYNGEERAKGNILERFSAQQFPDLHSELNLSSLELGDSALYFCASSAGQANTEAFFGQGTRLTVV.

The chain uses TRBV27 and TRBJ1-2; D possibly corresponds to TRBD1 (6 bases). CDR1 is MNHEY, CDR2 SMNVEV, per germline (reference sequence). This CDR3 comprises 13 residues. Between the trimmed V and J ends, which lost 5 bases and 4 bases, there was a span of 11 bases. For the CDR3, the DNA is TGTGCCAGCAGTCAGACAGGTGGCTATGGCTACACCTTC. Encoded protein: CASSQTGGYGYTF.

The chain combines TRBV14 with TRBJ1-2; possibly TRBD1 for D (6 bases). The CDR3 spans 19 residues. Germline V gene data show CDR1 as SGHDN and CDR2 as FVKESK. Trimming pared 4 bases from V and 2 bases from J, leaving 26 bases between. CDR3 sequence: CASSPILAGTSDRNYGYTF. DNA for the CDR3: TGTGCCAGCAGCCCTATCCTAGCTGGGACATCCGACCGAAACTATGGCTACACCTTC.

CDR3: CASSVQGGSYTF. DNA for the CDR3: TGTGCCAGCAGCGTACAGGGAGGTAGCTACACCTTC. This chain joins TRBV9 and TRBJ1-2; possibly TRBD1 for D (5 bases). V was clipped by 1 base and J by 9 bases, with 10 bases between them. From germline, CDR1 is SGDLS and CDR2 YYNGEE. The CDR3 spans 12 residues.

The genes are TRBV5-5 and TRBJ2-6; D remains ambiguous. CDR1 SGHKS and CDR2 YYEKEE come from the germline V gene (reference sequence). The CDR3 has 15 amino acids. The V and J ends lost 6 bases and 0 bases respectively, with 10 bases between them. The CDR3 region has the DNA TGTGCCAGCATCCTCGCGCTCTCTGGGGCCAACGTCCTGACTTTC. Its protein is CASILALSGANVLTF.

V and J are TRBV5-1 and TRBJ2-6, with D tentatively TRBD1 (7 bases). Trimming stripped 5 bases from V and 0 bases from J, with 15 bases between. CDR1 SGHRS and CDR2 YFSETQ come from the germline V gene. The CDR3 covers 17 residues. The CDR3 spells CASRKAGGFSGANVLTF. CDR3 DNA: TGCGCCAGCAGAAAGGCAGGGGGGTTCTCTGGGGCCAACGTCCTGACTTTC.

The table lists this clone with a few counts. V gene TRBV30 combines with J gene TRBJ1-2; TRBD1 is a possible D gene (6 bases). The CDR3 has 15 amino acids. V gave up 0 bases and J gave up 6 bases, with 17 bases separating them. CDR1 and CDR2 from the germline V gene are GTSNPN and SVGIG (reference sequence). The CDR3 is CAWSVRVTGLDGYTF. DNA for the CDR3: TGTGCCTGGAGTGTACGGGTAACAGGGTTGGATGGCTACACCTTC.

This chain connects TRBV7-9 to TRBJ1-4; D remains ambiguous. This CDR3 spans 13 amino acids. The V gene lost 4 bases and the J gene lost 10 bases, with 13 bases spanning the gap. The germline gives CDR1 SEHNR, CDR2 FQNEAQ (reference sequence). CDR3 sequence: CASSSVARAKLFF. In DNA, the CDR3 is TGTGCCAGCAGCTCCGTAGCGAGGGCAAAACTGTTTTTT.

This clone occurred once. This chain joins TRBV28 and TRBJ1-5; D may be TRBD1 (5 bases). Germline CDR1 reads MDHEN; CDR2 reads SYDVKM. This CDR3 is built from 16 residues. V was shortened by 5 bases and J by 6 bases, with 20 bases between the two germline ends. CDR3 bases: TGTGCCAGCAGTACACTTCGACGGGGGACCGGTCAGCCCCAGCATTTT. This translates into CASSTLRRGTGQPQHF.

J is TRBJ1-1 and V is TRBV19, with a possible D match to TRBD1 (5 bases). The germline V and J ends were trimmed by 4 bases and 1 base, with 13 bases remaining between them. Germline CDR1 reads LNHDA; CDR2 reads SQIVND (reference sequence). The CDR3 extends over 15 amino acids. The CDR3 DNA sequence: TGTGCCAGTAGTACAGGGACTTACTGGAACACTGAAGCTTTCTTT. Its protein is CASSTGTYWNTEAFF.

This clone is a singleton in its sample. CDR3 residues: CASSQERNTGELFF. The CDR3 DNA reads as TGCGCCAGCAGCCAAGAGCGGAACACCGGGGAGCTGTTTTTT. The gene calls are TRBV4-1 and TRBJ2-2; D is unresolved. Germline CDR1 MGHRA, CDR2 YSYEKL. V was trimmed by 0 bases and J by 1 base, leaving 3 bases between them. This CDR3 contains 14 residues.

This chain uses TRBV5-1 with TRBJ1-5; 9 nucleotides line up with TRBD1. J lost 8 bases, V lost 4 bases, and 7 bases had no gene match. The germline CDR1 and CDR2 sequences are SGHRS and YFSETQ. The CDR3 length is 14 residues. The CDR3 loop is CASSEQGQGKPQHF. The CDR3 DNA reads TGCGCCAGCAGCGAACAGGGACAGGGTAAGCCCCAGCATTTT.

This clone was detected once. The chain uses TRBV7-9 and TRBJ1-2; D is possibly TRBD1 (6 bases). V lost 3 bases to trimming and J lost 4 bases, with 12 bases between them. This CDR3 has 14 amino acids. Germline CDR1 is SEHNR and CDR2 is FQNEAQ (reference sequence). In DNA, the CDR3 is TGTGCCAGCAGCTTGAACAGGGTGGGCTATGGCTACACCTTC. This gives the protein CASSLNRVGYGYTF.

The J gene is TRBJ2-1, the V gene TRBV6-5, with a tentative D call TRBD2 (6 bases). The CDR3 contains 15 residues. The germline V and J ends were trimmed by 3 bases and 0 bases, with 9 bases remaining between them. Germline V gene sequence: CDR1 MNHEY, CDR2 SVGAGI. The CDR3 DNA is TGTGCCAGCAGTTATGCGGGGAGCTCCTACAATGAGCAGTTCTTC. Translating it yields CASSYAGSSYNEQFF.